This TCR beta chain was profiled in a study of CD8+CD57+ T cells in acquired aplastic anemia. Whole-study results and caveats: With respect to CD8+ Simpson's diversity, patients and controls did not differ significantly.

About this clonotype: Its matching antigen is unknown. A single base separates this from a much larger clone, so it may be a read error.

The use of genomic DNA as template underpinned the TCR beta VDJ and CDR3 profiling. TCRdb ran MiXCR on the reads and lists one entry per CDR3 protein. The profile shows around 170,000 distinct CDR3 sequences, approximately 48% of them singletons. Sequencing was done on patients that had shown CD8+CD57+ cell expansion by flow cytometry. Germline V gene data show CDR1 as SGHAT and CDR2 as FQNNGV. The CDR3 covers 17 residues. The chain employs TRBV11-2 and TRBJ2-1, with 11 positions matching TRBD2. The sample was sorted CD4+, CD8+, or CD8+CD57+ T cells (not recorded which) from PBMCs. This clonotype was sampled from a human donor with aplastic anemia. Here the CDR3 reads CASRGTSGLPSYNEQSF. CDR3 DNA sequence: TGTGCCAGCAGAGGGACTAGCGGATTACCCTCCTACAATGAGCAGTCCTTC.